A selection of T cell receptor beta chains follows, all from one sample in a study of T cell changes during pregnancy in multiple sclerosis. Data came from immunoSEQ multiplex PCR; TCRdb stores just in-frame clones and leaves some out. The sample consists of 50,000 or so clones, roughly 92% of them appearing once. Sequenced here: CD4+ T cells from peripheral blood mononuclear cells, sampled in the third trimester of pregnancy. All receptors derive from a female donor with multiple sclerosis, enrolled in a pregnancy study. Both conserved end residues are part of each CDR3. The D gene is left open where the match is weak. The size of a clone is reported for some rows only, either as once, few or many, or as a class for expanded clones.

once	TRBD1	TRBV15	TRBJ1-1	TGTGCCACCAGCTCGCTGGCCACAGGGGCCTACACCTCTATGAACACTGAAGCTTTCTTT	CATSSLATGAYTSMNTEAFF
.	TRBD2	TRBV19	TRBJ2-7	TGTGCCACCAGGACTAGCGGGAGTGGCGAGCAGTACTTC	CATRTSGSGEQYF
.	.	TRBV4-2	TRBJ2-7	TGTGCCAGCAGCCATCAGACTAGTATCTATAAAAACTACGAGCAGTACTTC	CASSHQTSIYKNYEQYF
.	.	TRBV28	TRBJ1-3	TGTGCCAGCAGTTCGGGTTCGGGATCTGGAAACACCATATATTTT	CASSSGSGSGNTIYF
.	.	TRBV6-6	TRBJ1-5	TGTGCCAGCAGGTCCCAGGGGTATAGCAATCAGCCCCAGCATTTT	CASRSQGYSNQPQHF
.	TRBD2	TRBV6-1	TRBJ2-3	TGTGCCAGCAGTGAATCATGGACTAGCGGGAGCACAGATACGCAGTATTTT	CASSESWTSGSTDTQYF
.	.	TRBV6-4	TRBJ2-3	TGTGCCAGCAGTGCGGACGGGGGTACGCAGTATTTT	CASSADGGTQYF
.	.	TRBV6-1	TRBJ1-5	TGTGCCAGCAGTGAAAGCGCGGGGAATAGCAATCAGCCCCAGCATTTT	CASSESAGNSNQPQHF
.	.	TRBV5-1	TRBJ1-1	TGCGCCAGCAGACTAGACATCTTAAACACTGAAGCTTTCTTT	CASRLDILNTEAFF
.	.	TRBV14	TRBJ2-3	TGTGCCAGCAGCCAAGAAGCGGTGCGGGACACAGATACGCAGTATTTT	CASSQEAVRDTDTQYF
.	.	TRBV6-1	TRBJ1-3	TGTGCCAGCGTCTACAGGTGGAACTCTGGAAACACCATATATTTT	CASVYRWNSGNTIYF
.	.	TRBV18	TRBJ1-2	TGTGCCAGCTCACCAAGTCCCCAGAATAACTATGGCTACACCTTC	CASSPSPQNNYGYTF
.	TRBD1	TRBV5-1	TRBJ2-7	TGCGCCAGCAGCCCCCGACAGGGTCTGACCTACGAGCAGTACTTC	CASSPRQGLTYEQYF
few	.	TRBV28	TRBJ1-2	TGTGCCAGCAGTCCACTAACAGGTGTTGGGGGCTACACCTTC	CASSPLTGVGGYTF
once	TRBD2	TRBV25-1	TRBJ2-3	TGTGCCAGCAGTGAATGGGGGGGGGACGTTGCAGATACGCAGTATTTT	CASSEWGGDVADTQYF
.	.	TRBV5-4	TRBJ1-3	TGTGCCAGCAGCCCGCGGAGGGGAGGAAACTCTGGAAACACCATATATTTT	CASSPRRGGNSGNTIYF
.	.	TRBV25-1	TRBJ1-1	TGTGCCAGCAGTGATCCCGGACAAGGGAACACTGAAGCTTTCTTT	CASSDPGQGNTEAFF
.	.	TRBV28	TRBJ2-7	TGTGCCAGCAGTTTAAAGACAGTACCCTACGAGCAGTACTTC	CASSLKTVPYEQYF
.	.	TRBV18	TRBJ2-7	TGTGCCAGCTCCCCTGGGAGGGAGCAGTACTTC	CASSPGREQYF
.	TRBD2	TRBV7-9	TRBJ2-3	TGTGCCAGCAGCTTAGGTAGTAGCGGGGGTGGTACGCAGTATTTT	CASSLGSSGGGTQYF
.	.	TRBV28	TRBJ1-1	TGTGCCAGCAGTACAGGGTTTCCTGAAGCTTTCTTT	CASSTGFPEAFF
.	.	TRBV23-1	TRBJ1-4	TGCGCCAGCAGTCCTCGTGCGGAGGGAGCAACTAATGAAAAACTGTTTTTT	CASSPRAEGATNEKLFF
.	.	TRBV29-1	TRBJ1-2	TGCAGCGTTGAATTAGGGAGAGGCTACACCTTC	CSVELGRGYTF
.	.	TRBV5-5	TRBJ1-2	TGTGCCAGCAGCCGGGCGGGGGACGGGAATGGCTACACCTTC	CASSRAGDGNGYTF
.	TRBD1	TRBV9	TRBJ2-7	TGTGCCAGCAGCTTCCGGGACAGGGCCCACGAGCAGTACTTC	CASSFRDRAHEQYF
.	.	TRBV5-1	TRBJ2-3	TGCGCCAGCAGGCGTGCCGGAGGATCAGATACGCAGTATTTT	CASRRAGGSDTQYF
.	.	TRBV5-1	TRBJ1-4	TGCGCCAGCAGCTTGGGGTCGGGGGCAACTAATGAAAAACTGTTTTTT	CASSLGSGATNEKLFF
.	.	TRBV7-9	TRBJ1-2	TGTGCCAGCAGCCACAGAGTAGACTATGGCTACACCTTC	CASSHRVDYGYTF
.	TRBD2	TRBV5-4	TRBJ2-3	TGTGCCAGCAGCTTCGGACTAGCGGGGTCCACGCAGTATTTT	CASSFGLAGSTQYF
.	.	TRBV19	TRBJ2-1	TGTGCCAGTAGTAGCCCGACTCCTATCGATGAGCAGTTCTTC	CASSSPTPIDEQFF
.	.	TRBV6-6	TRBJ1-1	TGTGCCAGCAGCGGGGGAGCGGTGAACACTGAAGCTTTCTTT	CASSGGAVNTEAFF
.	.	TRBV5-6	TRBJ2-5	TGTGCCAGCAGCTTGGCCCACAGGGCAGAGACCCAGTACTTC	CASSLAHRAETQYF
.	.	TRBV27	TRBJ2-1	TGTGCCAGCAGTTTATCGAGAGGGCCCCATGAGCAGTTCTTC	CASSLSRGPHEQFF
.	TRBD2	TRBV9	TRBJ2-5	TGTGCCAGCACTCCCGGACTAGCGGTAGAGACCCAGTACTTC	CASTPGLAVETQYF
.	.	TRBV6-5	TRBJ1-6	TGTGCCAGCAGAGGGCCGGGGGGTAATTCACCCCTCCACTTT	CASRGPGGNSPLHF
.	.	TRBV27	TRBJ2-1	TGTGCCAGCAGTTTATCCTTTCGTGAGAGCTCCTACAATGAGCAGTTCTTC	CASSLSFRESSYNEQFF
.	.	TRBV6-1	TRBJ1-4	TGTGCCAGCGGGACATCTGCAACTAATGAAAAACTGTTTTTT	CASGTSATNEKLFF
.	TRBD1	TRBV10-3	TRBJ2-3	TGTGCCATCAGGAGTGGGACAGACACAGATACGCAGTATTTT	CAIRSGTDTDTQYF
.	TRBD1	TRBV5-6	TRBJ1-2	TGTGCCAGCAGGATGACAGGGGAAAACTATGGCTACACCTTC	CASRMTGENYGYTF
.	.	TRBV30	TRBJ1-2	TGTGCCTGGAGTCAGCGGGATAGCTACACCTTC	CAWSQRDSYTF
.	TRBD2	TRBV5-1	TRBJ2-7	TGCGCCAGCAGCGGTATAGCGGGAGGGCCGCACGAGCAGTACTTC	CASSGIAGGPHEQYF
.	TRBD2	TRBV30	TRBJ2-1	TGTGCCTGGAGAGCCCACTCGGGACTAGCGGGAAATGAGCAGTTCTTC	CAWRAHSGLAGNEQFF
.	.	TRBV5-4	TRBJ2-2	TGTGCCAGCAGCTTGGGTAGGAACACCGGGGAGCTGTTTTTT	CASSLGRNTGELFF
.	TRBD1	TRBV29-1	TRBJ2-2	TGCAGCGTTATTGGACAGGGGGGCGGGGAGCTGTTTTTT	CSVIGQGGGELFF
.	TRBD2	TRBV30	TRBJ2-6	TGTGCCTGGAGTATCCGACTAGCGGGGGCCCTCTCTGGGGCCAACGTCCTGACTTTC	CAWSIRLAGALSGANVLTF
once	.	TRBV2	TRBJ1-3	TGTGCCAGCAGTGGGGTCCAGGGACAAGCTGGAAACACCATATATTTT	CASSGVQGQAGNTIYF
.	.	TRBV11-2	TRBJ2-7	TGTGCCAGCAGCGGACAGACGGTAACCTACGAGCAGTACTTC	CASSGQTVTYEQYF
.	.	TRBV2	TRBJ1-6	TGTGCCAGCATGCCTGCGAGGGTGGATTCACCCCTCCACTTT	CASMPARVDSPLHF
.	TRBD2	TRBV28	TRBJ2-1	TGTGCCAGCATCCAAGCGGGGGGGGATGAGCAGTTCTTC	CASIQAGGDEQFF
few	TRBD2	TRBV6-1	TRBJ2-7	TGTGCCAGCAGCACAGCTAGCGGGAGCGCCTACGAGCAGTACTTC	CASSTASGSAYEQYF
.	TRBD2	TRBV27	TRBJ2-3	TGTGCCAGCAGCTTCGTAGCGGGAGTCCCAGATACGCAGTATTTT	CASSFVAGVPDTQYF
.	.	TRBV4-2	TRBJ2-7	TGTGCCAGCAGCCAACCCGGCGGGGCGAGCTCCTACGAGCAGTACTTC	CASSQPGGASSYEQYF
.	TRBD2	TRBV9	TRBJ2-5	TGTGCCAGCAGCATAGGACTAGCGGGGGGGGAGACCCAGTACTTC	CASSIGLAGGETQYF
.	TRBD2	TRBV28	TRBJ2-5	TGTGCCAGCAGTGAGTTAAGGGGGACCGGACTAGCGGAAGAGACCCAGTACTTC	CASSELRGTGLAEETQYF
.	.	TRBV5-1	TRBJ2-1	TGCGCCAGCAGCTTGTTGGACACGGACAATGAGCAGTTCTTC	CASSLLDTDNEQFF